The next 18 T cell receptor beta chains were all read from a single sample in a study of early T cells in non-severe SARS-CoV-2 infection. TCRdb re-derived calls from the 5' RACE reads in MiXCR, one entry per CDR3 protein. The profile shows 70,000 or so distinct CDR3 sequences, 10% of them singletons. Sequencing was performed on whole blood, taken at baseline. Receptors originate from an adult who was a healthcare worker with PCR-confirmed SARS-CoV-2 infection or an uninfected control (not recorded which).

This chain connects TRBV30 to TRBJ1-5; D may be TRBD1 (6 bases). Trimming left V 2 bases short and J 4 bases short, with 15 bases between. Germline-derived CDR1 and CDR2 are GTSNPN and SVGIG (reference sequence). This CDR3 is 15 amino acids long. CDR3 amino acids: CAWSPPDSNNQPQHF. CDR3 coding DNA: TGTGCCTGGAGTCCCCCGGACAGTAATAATCAGCCCCAGCATTTT.

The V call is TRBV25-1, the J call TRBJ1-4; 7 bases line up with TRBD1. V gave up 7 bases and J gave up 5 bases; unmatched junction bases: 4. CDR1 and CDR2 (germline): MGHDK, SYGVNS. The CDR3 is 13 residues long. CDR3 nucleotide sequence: TGTGCCAGCAACAGGGGTTGGAATGAAAAACTGTTTTTT. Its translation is CASNRGWNEKLFF. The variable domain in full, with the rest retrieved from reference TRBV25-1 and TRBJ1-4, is EADIYQTPRYLVIGTGKKITLECSQTMGHDKMYWYQQDPGMELHLIHYSYGVNSTEKGDLSSESTVSRIRTEHFPLTLESARPSHTSQYLCASNRGWNEKLFFGSGTQLSVL.

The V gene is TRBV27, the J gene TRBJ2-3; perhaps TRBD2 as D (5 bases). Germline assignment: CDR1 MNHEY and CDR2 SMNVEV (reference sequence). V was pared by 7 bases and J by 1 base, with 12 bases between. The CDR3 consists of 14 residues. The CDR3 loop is CASTSLGGTDTQYF. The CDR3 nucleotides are TGTGCCAGCACCTCACTGGGAGGCACAGATACGCAGTATTTT.

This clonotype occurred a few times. The CDR3 nucleotides read TGTGCCAGCAGCCCGGGTACGAAGAGCTATGGCTACACCTTC. Translated, it gives CASSPGTKSYGYTF. The chain combines TRBV6-5 with TRBJ1-2; D remains ambiguous. Trimming removed 6 bases from V and 4 bases from J, with 15 bases in between. Germline V gene lookup returns CDR1 MNHEY and CDR2 SVGAGI. The CDR3 is 14 residues long.

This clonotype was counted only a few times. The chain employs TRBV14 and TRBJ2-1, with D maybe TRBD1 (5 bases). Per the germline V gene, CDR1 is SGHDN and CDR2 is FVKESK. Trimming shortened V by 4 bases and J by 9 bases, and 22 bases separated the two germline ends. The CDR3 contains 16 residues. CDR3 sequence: CASSPTVTRYSGEQFF. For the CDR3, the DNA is TGTGCCAGCAGCCCGACAGTCACAAGATATTCGGGTGAGCAGTTCTTC.

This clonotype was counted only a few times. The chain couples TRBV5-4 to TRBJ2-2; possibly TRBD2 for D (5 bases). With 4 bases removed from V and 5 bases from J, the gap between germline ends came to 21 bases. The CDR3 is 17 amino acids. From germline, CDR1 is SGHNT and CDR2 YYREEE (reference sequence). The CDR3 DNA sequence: TGTGCCAGCAGCACCTCCGCGGGTCCAGTAGGGACCGGGGAGCTGTTTTTT. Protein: CASSTSAGPVGTGELFF.

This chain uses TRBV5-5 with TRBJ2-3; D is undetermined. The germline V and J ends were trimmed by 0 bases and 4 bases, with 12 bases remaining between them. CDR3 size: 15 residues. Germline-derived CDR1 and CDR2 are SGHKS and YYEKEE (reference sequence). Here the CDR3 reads CASSLGVKTADTQYF. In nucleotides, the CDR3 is TGTGCCAGCAGCTTGGGCGTGAAGACTGCAGATACGCAGTATTTT.

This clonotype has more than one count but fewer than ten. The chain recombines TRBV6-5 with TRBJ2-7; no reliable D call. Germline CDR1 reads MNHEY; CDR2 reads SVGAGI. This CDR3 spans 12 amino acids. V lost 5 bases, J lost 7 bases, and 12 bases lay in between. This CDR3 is CASSRTPKEQYF. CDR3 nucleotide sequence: TGTGCCAGCAGTCGTACCCCTAAGGAGCAGTACTTC.

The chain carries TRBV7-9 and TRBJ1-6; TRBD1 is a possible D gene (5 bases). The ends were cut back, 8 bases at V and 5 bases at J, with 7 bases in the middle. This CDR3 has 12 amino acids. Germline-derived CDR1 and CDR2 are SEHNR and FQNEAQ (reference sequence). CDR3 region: CASGRDNSPLHF. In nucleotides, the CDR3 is TGTGCCAGCGGCAGGGATAATTCACCCCTCCACTTT.

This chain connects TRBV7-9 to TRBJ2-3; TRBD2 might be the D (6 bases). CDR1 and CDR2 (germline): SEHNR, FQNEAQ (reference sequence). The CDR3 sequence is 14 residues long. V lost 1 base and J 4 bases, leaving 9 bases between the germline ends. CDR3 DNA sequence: TGTGCCAGCAGCTTAGGCGGGGCCGCAGATACGCAGTATTTT. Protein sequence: CASSLGGAADTQYF. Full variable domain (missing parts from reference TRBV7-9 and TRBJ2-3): DTGVSQNPRHKITKRGQNVTFRCDPISEHNRLYWYRQTLGQGPEFLTYFQNEAQLEKSRLLSDRFSAERPKGSFSTLEIQRTEQGDSAMYLCASSLGGAADTQYFGPGTRLTVL.

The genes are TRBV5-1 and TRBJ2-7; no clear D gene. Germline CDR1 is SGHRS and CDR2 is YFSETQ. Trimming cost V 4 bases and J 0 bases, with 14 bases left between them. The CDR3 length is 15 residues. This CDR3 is CASSGEGSPSYEQYF. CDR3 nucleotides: TGCGCCAGCAGCGGCGAAGGGTCCCCCTCCTACGAGCAGTACTTC.

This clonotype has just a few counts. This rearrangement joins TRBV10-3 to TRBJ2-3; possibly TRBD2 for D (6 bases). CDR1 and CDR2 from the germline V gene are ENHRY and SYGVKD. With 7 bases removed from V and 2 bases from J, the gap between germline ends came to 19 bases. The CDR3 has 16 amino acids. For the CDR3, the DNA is TGTGCCATCATTGTACCCGAAGGGGACTTCACAGATACGCAGTATTTT. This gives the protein CAIIVPEGDFTDTQYF.

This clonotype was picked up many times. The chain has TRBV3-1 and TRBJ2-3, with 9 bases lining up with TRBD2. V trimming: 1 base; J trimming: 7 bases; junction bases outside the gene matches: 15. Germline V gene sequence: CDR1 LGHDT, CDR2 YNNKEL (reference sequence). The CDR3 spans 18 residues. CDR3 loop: CASSQGKLAGGVANTQYF. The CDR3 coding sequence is TGTGCCAGCAGCCAAGGAAAACTAGCGGGTGGGGTTGCTAATACGCAGTATTTT.

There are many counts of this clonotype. CDR3 coding DNA: TGTGCCAGCAGCCCGGGACAGGGCCCAGATACGCAGTATTTT. Amino acids: CASSPGQGPDTQYF. The chain employs TRBV7-2 and TRBJ2-3, with TRBD1 matching over 9 bases. V lost 5 bases, J lost 4 bases, and 4 bases stayed unmatched. The CDR3 is 14 residues long. Germline CDR1 and CDR2: SGHTA and FQGNSA. Using reference TRBV7-2 and TRBJ2-3 for the parts outside the CDR3, the full variable domain is GAGVSQSPSNKVTEKGKDVELRCDPISGHTALYWYRQSLGQGLEFLIYFQGNSAPDKSGLPSDRFSAERTGGSVSTLTIQRTQQEDSAVYLCASSPGQGPDTQYFGPGTRLTVL.

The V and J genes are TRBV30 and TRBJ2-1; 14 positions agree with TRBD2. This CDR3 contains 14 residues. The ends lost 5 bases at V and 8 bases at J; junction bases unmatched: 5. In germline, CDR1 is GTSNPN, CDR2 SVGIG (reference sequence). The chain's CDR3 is CAWRLAGGRDEQFF. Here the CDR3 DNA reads TGTGCCTGGCGACTAGCGGGGGGGCGAGATGAGCAGTTCTTC.

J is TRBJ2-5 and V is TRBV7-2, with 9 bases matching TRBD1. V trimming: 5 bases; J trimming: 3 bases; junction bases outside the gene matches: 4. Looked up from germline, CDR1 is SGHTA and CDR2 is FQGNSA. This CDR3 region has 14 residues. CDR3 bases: TGTGCCAGCAGCCGCCGGGACAGGGAAGAGACCCAGTACTTC. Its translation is CASSRRDREETQYF. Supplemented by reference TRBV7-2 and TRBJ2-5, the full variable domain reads GAGVSQSPSNKVTEKGKDVELRCDPISGHTALYWYRQSLGQGLEFLIYFQGNSAPDKSGLPSDRFSAERTGGSVSTLTIQRTQQEDSAVYLCASSRRDREETQYFGPGTRLLVL.

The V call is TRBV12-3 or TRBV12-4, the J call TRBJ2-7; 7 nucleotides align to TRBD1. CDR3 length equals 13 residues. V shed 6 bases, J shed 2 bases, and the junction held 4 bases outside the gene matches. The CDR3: CASRPDRAYEQYF. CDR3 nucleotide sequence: TGTGCCAGCAGACCTGACAGGGCCTACGAGCAGTACTTC.

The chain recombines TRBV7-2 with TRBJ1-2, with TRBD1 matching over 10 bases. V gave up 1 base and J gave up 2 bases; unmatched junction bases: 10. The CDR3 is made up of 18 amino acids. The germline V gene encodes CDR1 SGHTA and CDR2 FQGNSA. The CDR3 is CASSLVLSGTGANYGYTF. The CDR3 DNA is TGTGCCAGCAGCTTAGTTCTTTCCGGGACAGGGGCGAACTATGGCTACACCTTC.